The rows below give T cell receptor beta chains drawn from one sample of a study of shared clonotypes between healthy human individuals. Sequencing used immunoSEQ multiplex PCR; TCRdb keeps in-frame clones, though not all of them. The sample contains just over 2,000,000 clones, just under 95% of which appear only once. The sequenced sample was naive CD8+ T cells sorted from blood. Receptors were obtained from a young man in good health. The CDR3 runs from the conserved cysteine through the conserved F or W. The order of the fields is D gene, V gene, clone size, J gene, CDR3 protein, CDR3 DNA. The D gene is left open where the match is weak. Expanded clones are given a class, and other clones once, few, many or no size at all.

.	TRBV7-2	.	TRBJ2-7	CASSVGNSYEQYF	TGTGCCAGCAGCGTCGGTAACTCCTACGAGCAGTACTTC
.	TRBV2	.	TRBJ2-5	CASTSMSAQEETQYF	TGTGCCAGCACCTCAATGAGCGCTCAAGAAGAGACCCAGTACTTC
.	TRBV10-1	few	TRBJ1-1	CASSKGGDQAFF	TGCGCCAGCAGTAAAGGGGGGGATCAAGCTTTCTTT
.	TRBV2	.	TRBJ2-1	CASSETAPSYNEQFF	TGTGCCAGCAGTGAAACGGCACCCTCCTACAATGAGCAGTTCTTC
.	TRBV7-9	.	TRBJ2-7	CASSFGGTVYEQYF	TGTGCCAGCAGCTTTGGCGGGACAGTCTACGAGCAGTACTTC
.	TRBV7-5	once	TRBJ2-1	CASTPHEQFF	TGTGCCAGCACCCCTCATGAGCAGTTCTTC
.	TRBV6-5	.	TRBJ2-7	CATLPSPGEQYF	TGTGCCACCTTACCGAGCCCCGGTGAGCAGTACTTC
.	TRBV10-3	.	TRBJ2-1	CAISEWSADNEQFF	TGTGCCATCAGTGAGTGGTCAGCCGACAATGAGCAGTTCTTC
TRBD1	TRBV25-1	.	TRBJ1-1	CASSGQGAIPEAFF	TGTGCCAGCAGTGGACAGGGGGCAATTCCTGAAGCTTTCTTT
.	TRBV5-1	once	TRBJ2-1	CASSLAGLTQDGEQFF	TGCGCCAGCAGCTTGGCCGGGCTCACTCAGGATGGCGAGCAGTTCTTC
.	TRBV10-2	.	TRBJ2-3	CASRAQPTWGTDTQYF	TGCGCCAGCCGTGCCCAACCCACTTGGGGCACAGATACGCAGTATTTT
.	TRBV4-1	.	TRBJ2-3	CASSHSTTDTQYF	TGCGCCAGCAGCCATTCGACCACAGATACGCAGTATTTT
.	TRBV10-2	.	TRBJ2-3	CASSGGGPSTDTQYF	TGCGCCAGCAGTGGGGGGGGGCCTAGCACAGATACGCAGTATTTT
.	TRBV5-1	.	TRBJ1-1	CASSLTRTENTEAFF	TGCGCCAGCAGCTTGACCCGGACGGAGAACACTGAAGCTTTCTTT
TRBD1	TRBV5-6	.	TRBJ1-5	CASSPGQHSNQPQHF	TGTGCCAGCAGCCCGGGACAGCATAGCAATCAGCCCCAGCATTTT
TRBD2	TRBV2	.	TRBJ2-5	CASSEVAGRGTQYF	TGTGCCAGCAGTGAAGTAGCTGGGAGGGGGACCCAGTACTTC
TRBD2	TRBV30	.	TRBJ2-5	CAWSDLAGGSETQYF	TGTGCCTGGAGTGATCTAGCGGGAGGCTCAGAGACCCAGTACTTC
.	TRBV30	few	TRBJ2-7	CAWSAGSYEQYF	TGTGCCTGGAGTGCGGGTTCCTACGAGCAGTACTTC
.	TRBV4-1	.	TRBJ1-2	CASSQDLGAGSGYTF	TGCGCCAGCAGCCAAGATCTAGGGGCCGGGTCTGGCTACACCTTC
TRBD1	TRBV9	.	TRBJ2-7	CASSYGTGNEQYF	TGTGCCAGCAGCTATGGGACAGGGAACGAGCAGTACTTC
TRBD1	TRBV7-9	.	TRBJ2-5	CASSSRTTGFMETQYF	TGTGCCAGCAGCTCGCGGACGACAGGGTTCATGGAGACCCAGTACTTC
TRBD1	TRBV15	.	TRBJ2-3	CATSRWTGDIDTQYF	TGTGCCACCAGCAGGTGGACAGGGGACATAGATACGCAGTATTTT
.	TRBV7-8	.	TRBJ2-5	CASSLVWYQETQYF	TGTGCCAGCAGCTTAGTCTGGTACCAAGAGACCCAGTACTTC
TRBD1	TRBV5-4	.	TRBJ2-5	CASSLPTGIGETQYF	TGTGCCAGCAGCTTACCGACAGGGATTGGGGAGACCCAGTACTTC